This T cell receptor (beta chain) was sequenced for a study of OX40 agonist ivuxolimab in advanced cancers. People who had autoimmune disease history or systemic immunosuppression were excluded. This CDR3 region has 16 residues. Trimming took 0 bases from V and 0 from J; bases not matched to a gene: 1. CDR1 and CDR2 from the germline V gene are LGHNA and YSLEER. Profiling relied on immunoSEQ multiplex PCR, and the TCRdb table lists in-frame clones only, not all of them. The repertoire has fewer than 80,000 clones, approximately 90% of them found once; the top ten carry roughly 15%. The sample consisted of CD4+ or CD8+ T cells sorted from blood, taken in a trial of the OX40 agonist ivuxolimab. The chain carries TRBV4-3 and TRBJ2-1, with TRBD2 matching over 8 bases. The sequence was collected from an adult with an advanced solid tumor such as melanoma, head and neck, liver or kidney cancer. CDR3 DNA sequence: TGCGCCAGCAGCCAAGATCGGGGGGGCTCCTACAATGAGCAGTTCTTC. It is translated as CASSQDRGGSYNEQFF.